The 21 T cell receptor beta chains presented below share a single source sample, sequenced in a study of T cell changes during pregnancy in multiple sclerosis. TCRdb's table, derived via immunoSEQ multiplex PCR, lists solely in-frame clones and lacks some. The data hold about 35,000 clones, with 93% observed a single time. This material consisted of CD4+ T cells from peripheral blood mononuclear cells, taken in the first trimester of pregnancy. Receptors originate from a female donor with multiple sclerosis, enrolled in a pregnancy study.

The CDR3 bases are TGTGCCAGTAAAGCAATTACCACAGATACGCAGTATTTT. Its protein product is CASKAITTDTQYF. The chain is built from TRBV19 and TRBJ2-3; D remains ambiguous. This CDR3 has 13 residues. V was cut by 7 bases and J by 2 bases, with 10 bases left in between. Germline CDR1 is LNHDA and CDR2 is SQIVND (reference sequence).

The rearrangement joins TRBV6-1 to TRBJ1-1; 8 nucleotides agree with TRBD1. V shed 5 bases and J 6 bases; nucleotides not matched to a gene: 5. This CDR3 region has 13 residues. CDR1 and CDR2 from the germline V gene are MNHNS and SASEGT. The DNA for the CDR3 is TGTGCCAGCAGTTTCCAGGGGGCATCTGAAGCTTTCTTT. Residues: CASSFQGASEAFF.

This clone was seen just once. This chain joins TRBV7-9 and TRBJ1-4; D uncertain. This CDR3 is 15 amino acids long. Trimming stripped 5 bases from V and 7 bases from J, with 17 bases between. CDR1 and CDR2 (germline): SEHNR, FQNEAQ (reference sequence). The CDR3 DNA reads as TGTGCCAGCAGCCCTCAAGGAGGATTTGGTGAAAAACTGTTTTTT. It is translated as CASSPQGGFGEKLFF.

The genes are TRBV19 and TRBJ1-2; D is possibly TRBD1 (5 bases). V dropped 7 bases and J dropped 5 bases, with 29 bases sitting between them. Germline assignment: CDR1 LNHDA and CDR2 SQIVND (reference sequence). CDR3 length: 18 residues. This CDR3 reads CASIKYYDADSHNYGYTF. CDR3 nucleotides: TGTGCCAGTATTAAGTATTACGACGCTGACAGTCACAATTATGGCTACACCTTC.

This rearrangement joins TRBV12-2 to TRBJ2-7; the table names TRBD2, a call not compared with the DNA. TRBV12-2 is recorded as a pseudogene. The CDR3 extends over 13 amino acids. For the CDR3, the DNA is TGTGCAACAAGAATGAGGGCGGGAGGCGAGCAGTACTTC. It yields the protein CATRMRAGGEQYF.

The chain combines TRBV18 with TRBJ2-1, with 9 bases fitting TRBD1. The V and J ends lost 1 base and 7 bases, in that order; junction bases with no gene match: 5. This CDR3 contains 15 residues. Per germline, CDR1 KGHSH and CDR2 LQKENI. The CDR3 DNA follows: TGTGCCAGCTCACCACAGGGACAGGGAACTAATGAGCAGTTCTTC. Translation gives CASSPQGQGTNEQFF.

The gene calls are TRBV4-1 and TRBJ2-7; 14 nucleotides agree with TRBD2. The CDR3 has 19 residues. CDR1 and CDR2 (germline): MGHRA, YSYEKL. After removal of 1 base from V and 4 bases from J, the junction contained 12 bases not matched to a gene. The CDR3 reads CASSQVPSRLAGGRYEQYF. CDR3 in DNA: TGCGCCAGCAGCCAAGTCCCCTCGCGACTAGCGGGAGGGAGATACGAGCAGTACTTC.

This clone was recorded a few times. CDR3 nucleotide sequence: TGCGCCAGCAGCCAAGATCAAGCCGGGACTGAATATGGCTACACCTTC. Encoded protein: CASSQDQAGTEYGYTF. The V gene is TRBV4-3, the J gene TRBJ1-2; D perhaps matches TRBD1 (5 bases). The CDR3 extends over 16 amino acids. V lost 0 bases to trimming and J lost 5 bases, with 16 bases between them. CDR1 and CDR2 (germline): LGHNA, YSLEER.

CDR3 nucleotide sequence: TGTGCCAGCAGCTTACTTCCGGGACAGGGTTCTAACTATGGCTACACCTTC. Encoded protein: CASSLLPGQGSNYGYTF. The genes are TRBV28 and TRBJ1-2; 9 bases are a match to TRBD1. CDR3 length: 17 amino acids. V gave up 6 bases and J gave up 0 bases; unmatched junction bases: 11. Germline values: CDR1 MDHEN, CDR2 SYDVKM.

The chain joins TRBV5-1 to TRBJ2-1; a weak D match, TRBD1 (6 bases). Trimming stripped 2 bases from V and 4 bases from J, with 13 bases between. The germline gives CDR1 SGHRS, CDR2 YFSETQ. The CDR3 length is 15 residues. DNA of the CDR3: TGCGCCAGCAGCTTCGAGGGTGACAGGTACAATGAGCAGTTCTTC. Its translation is CASSFEGDRYNEQFF.

This clone came up once. The chain carries TRBV5-4 and TRBJ2-3; 10 bases line up with TRBD2. The trim removed 2 bases at V and 11 bases at J, leaving 8 bases unmatched. This CDR3 contains 14 residues. Germline CDR1 is SGHNT and CDR2 is YYREEE (reference sequence). CDR3 protein: CASSLEAGGPKQYF. The CDR3 DNA sequence: TGTGCCAGCAGCTTAGAAGCGGGGGGGCCCAAGCAGTATTTT.

J is TRBJ2-7 and V is TRBV5-1; a possible D gene is TRBD2 (5 bases). The CDR3 loop spans 11 amino acids. Germline V lookup: CDR1 SGHRS, CDR2 YFSETQ. Trimming cost V 2 bases and J 5 bases, with 5 bases left between them. The CDR3 sequence: CASSFGDEQYF. The DNA for the CDR3 is TGCGCCAGCAGCTTCGGGGACGAGCAGTACTTC.

The CDR3 bases are TGTGCCAGTAACCCCGGGACAGGGGGGACCGGGGAGCTGTTTTTT. Translating gives CASNPGTGGTGELFF. This chain links TRBV19 with TRBJ2-2; 11 bases line up with TRBD1. V shed 7 bases, J shed 5 bases, and the junction held 6 bases outside the gene matches. This CDR3 spans 15 amino acids. Germline values: CDR1 LNHDA, CDR2 SQIVND (reference sequence).

V usage is TRBV11-2 and J usage is TRBJ2-7; D is perhaps TRBD2 (6 bases). This CDR3 contains 15 residues. Germline-derived CDR1 and CDR2 are SGHAT and FQNNGV. The germline V and J ends were trimmed by 4 bases and 4 bases, with 17 bases remaining between them. CDR3 amino acids: CASSSNWDSLYEQYF. CDR3 DNA sequence: TGTGCCAGCAGCTCCAATTGGGACTCTTTATACGAGCAGTACTTC.

The chain uses TRBV19 and TRBJ2-7; 10 positions agree with TRBD1. With V trimmed by 6 bases and J by 3 bases, 8 bases remained unmatched. From germline, CDR1 is LNHDA and CDR2 SQIVND (reference sequence). The length of the CDR3 is 15 residues. The CDR3 protein is CASSSGTGDNYEQYF. In nucleotides, the CDR3 is TGTGCCAGTAGCTCTGGGACAGGGGACAACTACGAGCAGTACTTC.

J is TRBJ2-6 and V is TRBV27; D not resolved. The germline CDR1 and CDR2 sequences are MNHEY and SMNVEV (reference sequence). This CDR3 is 15 amino acids long. V lost 6 bases, J lost 4 bases, and 13 bases lay in between. CDR3 in amino acids: CASSPRMQGANVLTF. CDR3 DNA: TGTGCCAGCAGCCCCCGCATGCAGGGGGCCAACGTCCTGACTTTC.

This rearrangement joins TRBV7-9 to TRBJ2-6; 8 bases are shared with TRBD1. V dropped 2 bases and J dropped 0; count of bases not matched to a gene: 3. Germline CDR1 is SEHNR and CDR2 is FQNEAQ (reference sequence). The CDR3 sequence is 17 residues long. The CDR3 DNA follows: TGTGCCAGCAGCTTACCGACAGGGGCCTCTGGGGCCAACGTCCTGACTTTC. It specifies CASSLPTGASGANVLTF.

The rearrangement uses TRBV5-1 and TRBJ2-1; D not resolved. V was clipped by 5 bases and J by 4 bases, with 7 bases between them. CDR3 length: 12 residues. CDR1 and CDR2 from the germline V gene are SGHRS and YFSETQ. As DNA, the CDR3 is TGCGCCAGCAGATTTCAGTACAATGAGCAGTTCTTC. It codes for CASRFQYNEQFF.

This chain links TRBV11-2 with TRBJ2-4, with D tentatively TRBD2 (7 bases). Per germline, CDR1 SGHAT and CDR2 FQNNGV. Trimming took 2 bases from V and 1 from J, leaving 15 bases between them. The CDR3 extends over 17 amino acids. The CDR3 sequence: CASSLWGRETAKNIQYF. In nucleotides, the CDR3 is TGTGCCAGCAGCTTATGGGGGCGGGAGACGGCCAAAAACATTCAGTACTTC.

The chain's CDR3 is CATRNPGNTIYF. In nucleotides, the CDR3 is TGTGCCACCCGAAATCCCGGGAACACCATATATTTT. The rearrangement joins TRBV19 to TRBJ1-3, with unresolved D. The CDR3 has 12 amino acids. V lost 10 bases to trimming and J lost 7 bases, with 14 bases between them. Germline V gives CDR1 LNHDA, CDR2 SQIVND (reference sequence). Supplemented by reference TRBV19 and TRBJ1-3, the full variable domain reads DGGITQSPKYLFRKEGQNVTLSCEQNLNHDAMYWYRQDPGQGLRLIYYSQIVNDFQKGDIAEGYSVSREKKESFPLTVTSAQKNPTAFYLCATRNPGNTIYFGEGSWLTVV.

This rearrangement joins TRBV5-1 to TRBJ2-1; the D gene is possibly TRBD2 (6 bases). The length of the CDR3 is 17 residues. Germline V gene data show CDR1 as SGHRS and CDR2 as YFSETQ. V was clipped by 0 bases and J by 0 bases, with 13 bases between them. CDR3 in DNA: TGCGCCAGCAGCTTGGCCTCGCGGGGTAGCTCCTACAATGAGCAGTTCTTC. It is translated as CASSLASRGSSYNEQFF.